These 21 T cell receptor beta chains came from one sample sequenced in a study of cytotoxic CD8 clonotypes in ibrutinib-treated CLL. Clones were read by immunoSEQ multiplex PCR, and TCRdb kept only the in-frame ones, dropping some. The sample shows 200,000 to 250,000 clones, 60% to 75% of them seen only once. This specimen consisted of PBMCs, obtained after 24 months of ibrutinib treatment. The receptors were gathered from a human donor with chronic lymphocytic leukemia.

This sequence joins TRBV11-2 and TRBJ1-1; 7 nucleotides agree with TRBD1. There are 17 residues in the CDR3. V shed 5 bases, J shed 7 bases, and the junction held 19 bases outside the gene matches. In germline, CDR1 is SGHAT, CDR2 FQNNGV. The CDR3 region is CASSRLGQGEGGGEAFF. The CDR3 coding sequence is TGTGCCAGCAGCCGCCTGGGGCAGGGGGAAGGTGGCGGTGAAGCTTTCTTT.

Here the CDR3 reads CATSLTSGINNEQFF. Here the CDR3 DNA reads TGTGCCACCAGCCTTACTAGCGGGATCAACAATGAGCAGTTCTTC. The J gene is TRBJ2-1, the V gene TRBV15, with 10 bases identical to TRBD2. This CDR3 has 15 residues. With 5 bases clipped from V and 5 bases from J, the junction kept 6 bases outside the gene matches. Per the germline V gene, CDR1 is LNHNV and CDR2 is YYDKDF (reference sequence).

This chain's CDR3 is CASTPTGALGGYTF. As DNA, the CDR3 is TGTGCCAGCACGCCAACAGGGGCCCTCGGGGGCTACACCTTC. V and J are TRBV28 and TRBJ1-2; the match to TRBD1 covers 7 bases. J gave up 8 bases and V 7 bases, and 13 bases lay outside the gene matches. Germline lookup yields CDR1 MDHEN and CDR2 SYDVKM. The CDR3 is 14 residues long.

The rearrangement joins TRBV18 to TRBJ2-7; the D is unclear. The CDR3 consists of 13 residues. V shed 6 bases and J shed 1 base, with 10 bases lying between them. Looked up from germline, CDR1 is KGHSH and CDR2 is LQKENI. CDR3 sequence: CASSSDPSYEQYF. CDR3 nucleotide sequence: TGTGCCAGCTCCTCCGACCCTTCCTACGAGCAGTACTTC.

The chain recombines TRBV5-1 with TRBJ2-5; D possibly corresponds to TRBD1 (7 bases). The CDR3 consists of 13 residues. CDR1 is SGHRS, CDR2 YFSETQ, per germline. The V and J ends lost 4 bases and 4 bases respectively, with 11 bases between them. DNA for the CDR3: TGCGCCAGCAGCGGAGGGGGCTCAGAGACCCAGTACTTC. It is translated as CASSGGGSETQYF.

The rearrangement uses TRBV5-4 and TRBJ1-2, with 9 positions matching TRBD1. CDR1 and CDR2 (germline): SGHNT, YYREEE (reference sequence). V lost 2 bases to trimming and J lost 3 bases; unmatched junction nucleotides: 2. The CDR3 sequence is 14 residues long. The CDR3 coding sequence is TGTGCCAGCAGCTTTGGACAGGGGCACTATGGCTACACCTTC. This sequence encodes CASSFGQGHYGYTF.

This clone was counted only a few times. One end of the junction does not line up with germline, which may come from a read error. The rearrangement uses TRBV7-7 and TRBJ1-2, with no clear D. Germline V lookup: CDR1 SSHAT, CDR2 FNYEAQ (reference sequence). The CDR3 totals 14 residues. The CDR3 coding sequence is TGTGCTAGCAGCTTAGCGTGGAGGAATTGCGGCTACACCTTC. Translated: CASSLAWRNCGYTF.

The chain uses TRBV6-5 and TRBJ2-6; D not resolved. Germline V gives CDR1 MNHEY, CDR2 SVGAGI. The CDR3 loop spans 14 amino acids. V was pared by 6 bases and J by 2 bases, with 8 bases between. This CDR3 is CASSPRAGANVLTF. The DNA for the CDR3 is TGTGCCAGCAGCCCCCGGGCTGGGGCCAACGTCCTGACTTTC.

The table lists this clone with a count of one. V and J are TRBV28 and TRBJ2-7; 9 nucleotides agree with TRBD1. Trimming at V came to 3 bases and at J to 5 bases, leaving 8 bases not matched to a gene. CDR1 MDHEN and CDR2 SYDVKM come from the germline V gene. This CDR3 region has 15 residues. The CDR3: CASSLGDRVGNEQYF. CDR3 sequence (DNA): TGTGCCAGCAGTTTGGGGGACAGGGTCGGGAACGAGCAGTACTTC. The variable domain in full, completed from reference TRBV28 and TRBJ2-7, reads DVKVTQSSRYLVKRTGEKVFLECVQDMDHENMFWYRQDPGLGLRLIYFSYDVKMKEKGDIPEGYSVSREKKERFSLILESASTNQTSMYLCASSLGDRVGNEQYFGPGTRLTVT.

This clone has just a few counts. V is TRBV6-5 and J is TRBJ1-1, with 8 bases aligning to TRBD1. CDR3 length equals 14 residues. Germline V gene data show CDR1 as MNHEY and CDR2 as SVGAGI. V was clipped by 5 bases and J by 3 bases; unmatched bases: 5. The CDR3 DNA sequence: TGTGCCAGCAGTCAGGGGGCGGGGGACACTGAAGCTTTCTTT. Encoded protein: CASSQGAGDTEAFF.

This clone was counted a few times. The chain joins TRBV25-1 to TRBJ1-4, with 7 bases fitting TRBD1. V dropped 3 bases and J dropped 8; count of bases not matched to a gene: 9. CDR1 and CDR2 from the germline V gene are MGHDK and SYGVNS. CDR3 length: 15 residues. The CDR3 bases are TGTGCCAGCAGTGAGTTTCCCGGGACAGCAGAAAAACTGTTTTTT. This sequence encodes CASSEFPGTAEKLFF. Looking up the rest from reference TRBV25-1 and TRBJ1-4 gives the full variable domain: EADIYQTPRYLVIGTGKKITLECSQTMGHDKMYWYQQDPGMELHLIHYSYGVNSTEKGDLSSESTVSRIRTEHFPLTLESARPSHTSQYLCASSEFPGTAEKLFFGSGTQLSVL.

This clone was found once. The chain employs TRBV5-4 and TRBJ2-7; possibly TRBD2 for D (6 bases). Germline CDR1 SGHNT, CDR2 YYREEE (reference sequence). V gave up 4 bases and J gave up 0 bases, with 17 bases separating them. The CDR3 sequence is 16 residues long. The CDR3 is CASSQESSGSSYEQYF. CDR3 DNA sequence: TGTGCCAGCAGCCAGGAGAGTAGCGGTAGCTCCTACGAGCAGTACTTC.

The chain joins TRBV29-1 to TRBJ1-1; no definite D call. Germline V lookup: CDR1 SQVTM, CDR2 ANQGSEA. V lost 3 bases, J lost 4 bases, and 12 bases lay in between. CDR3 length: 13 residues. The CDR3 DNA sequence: TGCAGCGTTGAGGGCCCGCTTGGCACTGAAGCTTTCTTT. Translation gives CSVEGPLGTEAFF.

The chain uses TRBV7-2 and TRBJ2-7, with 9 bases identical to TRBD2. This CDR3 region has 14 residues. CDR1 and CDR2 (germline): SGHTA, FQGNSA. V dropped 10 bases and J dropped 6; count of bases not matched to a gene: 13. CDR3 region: CATTFDSGRPEQYF. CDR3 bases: TGTGCCACTACCTTTGATAGCGGGAGACCCGAGCAGTACTTC.

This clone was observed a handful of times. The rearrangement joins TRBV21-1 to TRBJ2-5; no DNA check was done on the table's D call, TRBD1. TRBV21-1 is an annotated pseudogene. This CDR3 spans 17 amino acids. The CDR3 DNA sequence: TGTGCCAGCAGCGTAGGGGCGACTTCGCTAGTCCAAGAGACCCAGTACTTC. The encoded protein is CASSVGATSLVQETQYF.

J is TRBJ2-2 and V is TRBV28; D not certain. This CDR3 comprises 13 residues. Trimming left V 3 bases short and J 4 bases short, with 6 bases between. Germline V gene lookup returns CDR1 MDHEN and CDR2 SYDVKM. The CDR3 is CASSFHRTGELFF. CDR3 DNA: TGTGCCAGCAGTTTCCACCGCACCGGGGAGCTGTTTTTT.

CDR3 region: CATRAGTGGYEQYF. The CDR3 DNA sequence: TGTGCCACCAGGGCCGGGACAGGGGGCTACGAGCAGTACTTC. V usage is TRBV28 and J usage is TRBJ2-7; 11 bases match TRBD1. The germline V gene has CDR1 MDHEN and CDR2 SYDVKM. V gave up 10 bases and J gave up 3 bases; unmatched junction bases: 8. The CDR3 covers 14 residues.

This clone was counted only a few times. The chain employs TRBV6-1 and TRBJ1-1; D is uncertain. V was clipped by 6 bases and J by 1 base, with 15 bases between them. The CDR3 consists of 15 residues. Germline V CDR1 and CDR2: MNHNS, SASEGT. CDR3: CASRYQRDANTEAFF. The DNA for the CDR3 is TGTGCCAGCAGGTACCAGAGGGATGCGAACACTGAAGCTTTCTTT.

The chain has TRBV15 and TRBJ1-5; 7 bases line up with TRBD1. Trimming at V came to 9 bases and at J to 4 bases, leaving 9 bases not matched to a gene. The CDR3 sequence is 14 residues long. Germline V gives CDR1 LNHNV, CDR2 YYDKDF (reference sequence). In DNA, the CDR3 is TGTGCCACTGGGGGAGGGGGCGAGAATCAGCCCCAGCATTTT. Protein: CATGGGGENQPQHF.

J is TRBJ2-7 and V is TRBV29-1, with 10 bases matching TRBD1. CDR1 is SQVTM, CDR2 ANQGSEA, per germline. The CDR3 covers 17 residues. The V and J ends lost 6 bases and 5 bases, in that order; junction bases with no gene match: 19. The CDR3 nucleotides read TGCAGCGTGGTAGAAAGGGGACCCGGGACAGGGGCGGACGAGCAGTACTTC. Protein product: CSVVERGPGTGADEQYF.

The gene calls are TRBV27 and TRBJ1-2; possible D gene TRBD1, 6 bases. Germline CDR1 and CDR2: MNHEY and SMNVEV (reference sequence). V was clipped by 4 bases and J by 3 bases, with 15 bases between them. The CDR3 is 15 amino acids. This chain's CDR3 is CASSSGPGVDYGYTF. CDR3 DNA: TGTGCCAGCAGTTCGGGACCAGGGGTCGACTATGGCTACACCTTC.